This TCR beta chain stems from a study of blood T cell repertoires in COVID-19. Study-wide background: Acute and convalescent COVID-19 samples came from the United States, Italy and Spain. Nucleic acid was either cDNA or gDNA, and it came from T cells, B-cell-depleted T cells, or PBMCs.

This clone was recorded only once. Only in-frame clones appear in the TCRdb table, and some are missing; sequencing was by immunoSEQ multiplex PCR. Altogether around 250,000 clones are present, roughly nine tenths being singletons, with the ten largest covering about 8.7%. The length of the CDR3 is 15 residues. Germline V gene sequence: CDR1 SEHNR, CDR2 FQNEAQ (reference sequence). Between the trimmed V and J ends, which lost 8 bases and 0 bases, there was a span of 17 bases. Sequenced material: peripheral blood. The clonotype was recovered from a man in his forties with active or convalescent COVID-19. The chain combines TRBV7-9 with TRBJ2-7; D remains unclear. The CDR3 protein is CASPPRNISSYEQYF. The CDR3 DNA reads TGTGCCAGCCCCCCCAGGAATATCAGCTCCTACGAGCAGTACTTC.